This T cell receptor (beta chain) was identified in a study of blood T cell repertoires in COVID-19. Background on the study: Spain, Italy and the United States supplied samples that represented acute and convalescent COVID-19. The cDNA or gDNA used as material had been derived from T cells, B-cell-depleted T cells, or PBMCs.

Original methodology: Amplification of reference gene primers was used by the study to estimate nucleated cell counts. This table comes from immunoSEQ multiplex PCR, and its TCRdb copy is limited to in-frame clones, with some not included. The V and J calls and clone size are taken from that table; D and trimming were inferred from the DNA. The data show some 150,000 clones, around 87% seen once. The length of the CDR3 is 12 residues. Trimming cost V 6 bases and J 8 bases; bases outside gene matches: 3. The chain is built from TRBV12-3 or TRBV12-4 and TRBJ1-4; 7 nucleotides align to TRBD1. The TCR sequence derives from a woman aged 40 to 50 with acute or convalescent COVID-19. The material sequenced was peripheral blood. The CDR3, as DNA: TGTGCCAGCAGACAGGGGAGGGAAAAACTGTTTTTT. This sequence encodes CASRQGREKLFF.